Below, one T cell receptor (beta chain) is given with its context. What it recognizes is unknown. Treatment specified: about 20 received Ad26.COV2.S at low or high dose, single or two shots; roughly five received placebo; per-sample allocation not given. After the first vaccine or placebo injection, samples were drawn on day 63. This record belongs to a study of Ad26.COV2.S vaccination and SARS-CoV-2 variants. Study findings and constraints: Measurements of TCR breadth and depth may have given underestimates of the total T cell responses.

Repertoires were generated with immunoSEQ multiplex PCR, while TCRdb's copy carries only in-frame clones and drops some. The sample yields roughly 450,000 clones, about nine tenths seen once. The CDR3 runs to 12 residues. Per the germline V gene, CDR1 is PRHDT and CDR2 is FYEKMQ (reference sequence). The V end was cut by 5 bases, the J end by 7 bases, with 9 bases between. The source of this sequence is a person aged 18-60 years who received the Ad26.COV2.S COVID-19 vaccine or a placebo. The V gene is TRBV13, the J gene TRBJ2-1; D remains ambiguous. The starting material was peripheral blood, obtained in a trial of Ad26.COV2.S vaccine versus placebo. This chain's CDR3 is CASSRSGNEQFF. The CDR3 DNA is TGTGCCAGCAGCCGTAGTGGAAATGAGCAGTTCTTC.